These T cell receptor beta chains were read from a single sample in a study of blood T cell repertoires in COVID-19. Sequencing used immunoSEQ multiplex PCR; TCRdb keeps in-frame clones, though not all of them. The sample consists of approximately 290,000 clones, roughly 85% of them appearing once. Input material: PBMCs or T cells enriched from blood (not recorded which). These receptors were obtained from a young woman who had recovered from COVID-19. Both conserved end residues are part of each CDR3. Fields, in order: clone size, V gene, J gene, D gene, CDR3 protein, CDR3 DNA. A D gene is named only where the DNA matches it firmly. Clone size is shown for a subset of rows, as once, few, many or a class of expanded clone.

clone_size: -; v_call: TRBV5-4; j_call: TRBJ1-3; d_call: -; cdr3_aa: CASSREDSGGNTIYF; cdr3_nt: TGTGCCAGCAGCAGAGAGGACAGCGGTGGAAACACCATATATTTT
clone_size: -; v_call: TRBV24-1; j_call: TRBJ2-7; d_call: -; cdr3_aa: CATSPGFSYEQYF; cdr3_nt: TGTGCCACCAGTCCCGGTTTCTCCTACGAGCAGTACTTC
clone_size: -; v_call: TRBV7-3; j_call: TRBJ1-6; d_call: -; cdr3_aa: CALRVSSYNSPLHF; cdr3_nt: TGTGCCTTGCGGGTGAGCTCCTATAATTCACCCCTCCACTTT
clone_size: -; v_call: TRBV19; j_call: TRBJ1-3; d_call: TRBD1; cdr3_aa: CASRTGVSSGNTIYF; cdr3_nt: TGTGCCAGCCGGACAGGAGTAAGCTCTGGAAACACCATATATTTT
clone_size: -; v_call: TRBV25-1; j_call: TRBJ1-4; d_call: TRBD1; cdr3_aa: CASSSTGQGHEKLFF; cdr3_nt: TGTGCCAGCAGCTCCACCGGACAGGGTCATGAAAAACTGTTTTTT
clone_size: -; v_call: TRBV28; j_call: TRBJ2-7; d_call: -; cdr3_aa: CASSLLLGAGNPYEQYF; cdr3_nt: TGTGCCAGCAGTTTACTTCTTGGGGCAGGTAACCCCTACGAGCAGTACTTC
clone_size: once; v_call: TRBV28; j_call: TRBJ1-1; d_call: -; cdr3_aa: CASRHGGVNTEAFF; cdr3_nt: TGTGCCAGCAGGCACGGGGGAGTGAACACTGAAGCTTTCTTT
clone_size: -; v_call: TRBV29-1; j_call: TRBJ2-1; d_call: TRBD2; cdr3_aa: CSVEALAGAGEQFF; cdr3_nt: TGCAGCGTTGAAGCACTAGCGGGGGCGGGTGAGCAGTTCTTC
clone_size: -; v_call: TRBV5-4; j_call: TRBJ2-7; d_call: TRBD1; cdr3_aa: CASSGAGTGNYEQYF; cdr3_nt: TGTGCCAGCAGCGGAGCCGGGACAGGGAACTACGAGCAGTACTTC
clone_size: -; v_call: TRBV27; j_call: TRBJ1-1; d_call: -; cdr3_aa: CASSFHHKNTEAFF; cdr3_nt: TGTGCCAGCAGTTTCCATCACAAGAACACTGAAGCTTTCTTT
clone_size: -; v_call: TRBV10-2; j_call: TRBJ1-3; d_call: -; cdr3_aa: CASSEEGGPGNTIYF; cdr3_nt: TGCGCCAGCAGTGAAGAGGGAGGGCCTGGAAACACCATATATTTT
clone_size: -; v_call: TRBV7-8; j_call: TRBJ2-5; d_call: TRBD1; cdr3_aa: CASSTGVYQETQYF; cdr3_nt: TGTGCCAGCAGCACAGGGGTTTACCAAGAGACCCAGTACTTC
clone_size: -; v_call: TRBV30; j_call: TRBJ2-1; d_call: TRBD2; cdr3_aa: CAWSSASGFSYNEQFF; cdr3_nt: TGTGCCTGGAGTTCGGCTAGCGGATTCTCCTACAATGAGCAGTTCTTC
clone_size: -; v_call: TRBV13; j_call: TRBJ2-7; d_call: TRBD1; cdr3_aa: CASSEPGQSYEQYF; cdr3_nt: TGTGCCAGCAGCGAACCGGGACAGAGCTACGAGCAGTACTTC
clone_size: -; v_call: TRBV23-1; j_call: TRBJ1-2; d_call: TRBD1; cdr3_aa: CASSQWVPRTGYGYTF; cdr3_nt: TGCGCCAGCAGTCAATGGGTCCCGCGGACAGGGTATGGCTACACCTTC
clone_size: once; v_call: TRBV11-1; j_call: TRBJ2-3; d_call: TRBD2; cdr3_aa: CASSPRGAGWGGTQYF; cdr3_nt: TGTGCCAGCAGCCCGCGGGGAGCGGGATGGGGCGGAACGCAGTATTTT
clone_size: -; v_call: TRBV7-9; j_call: TRBJ1-4; d_call: TRBD1; cdr3_aa: CASSLAGQGFEKLFF; cdr3_nt: TGTGCCAGCAGCTTAGCGGGACAGGGGTTTGAAAAACTGTTTTTT
clone_size: -; v_call: TRBV10-2; j_call: TRBJ2-3; d_call: TRBD2; cdr3_aa: CASSERGPSTDTQYF; cdr3_nt: TGCGCCAGCTCCGAGCGGGGGCCTAGCACAGATACGCAGTATTTT
clone_size: -; v_call: TRBV12-1; j_call: TRBJ2-7; d_call: -; cdr3_aa: CASSFGLAVYEQYF; cdr3_nt: TGTGCCAGCAGCTTCGGACTAGCGGTCTACGAGCAGTACTTC
clone_size: -; v_call: TRBV5-6; j_call: TRBJ2-7; d_call: -; cdr3_aa: CASSLGGHSLPAEQYF; cdr3_nt: TGTGCCAGCAGCTTGGGCGGCCATTCCCTTCCAGCGGAACAGTACTTC
clone_size: -; v_call: TRBV2; j_call: TRBJ2-7; d_call: TRBD1; cdr3_aa: CASADRAVGYF; cdr3_nt: TGTGCCAGCGCGGACAGGGCTGTGGGGTACTTC
clone_size: -; v_call: TRBV7-4; j_call: TRBJ1-1; d_call: -; cdr3_aa: CASSLLEPEGTEAFF; cdr3_nt: TGTGCCAGCAGCCTCCTTGAGCCAGAGGGCACTGAAGCTTTCTTT
clone_size: -; v_call: TRBV11-1; j_call: TRBJ2-3; d_call: TRBD2; cdr3_aa: CASSLAQAGGPGDTQYF; cdr3_nt: TGTGCCAGCAGCTTAGCGCAAGCGGGAGGGCCAGGAGATACGCAGTATTTT
clone_size: once; v_call: TRBV7-2; j_call: TRBJ2-2; d_call: -; cdr3_aa: CASTFAYRGELFF; cdr3_nt: TGTGCCAGCACCTTTGCTTACCGCGGCGAGCTGTTTTTT
clone_size: -; v_call: TRBV12-3/TRBV12-4; j_call: TRBJ1-1; d_call: -; cdr3_aa: CASSWSGSEAFF; cdr3_nt: TGTGCCAGCAGTTGGTCAGGATCTGAAGCTTTCTTT
clone_size: -; v_call: TRBV7-2; j_call: TRBJ1-4; d_call: -; cdr3_aa: CASSLYSEVELFF; cdr3_nt: TGTGCCAGCAGCTTATACTCGGAGGTTGAACTGTTTTTT
clone_size: -; v_call: TRBV2; j_call: TRBJ2-1; d_call: TRBD1; cdr3_aa: CASSLTGQGAVEQFF; cdr3_nt: TGTGCCAGCAGTCTGACAGGACAGGGGGCTGTTGAGCAGTTCTTC
clone_size: -; v_call: TRBV10-3; j_call: TRBJ2-7; d_call: TRBD2; cdr3_aa: CAISDGTIGRGEQYF; cdr3_nt: TGTGCCATCAGTGACGGGACTATCGGGCGAGGGGAGCAGTACTTC
clone_size: -; v_call: TRBV7-9; j_call: TRBJ1-1; d_call: -; cdr3_aa: CASSLSGGGTEAFF; cdr3_nt: TGTGCCAGCAGCTTGAGCGGCGGGGGCACTGAAGCTTTCTTT
clone_size: -; v_call: TRBV6-5; j_call: TRBJ1-4; d_call: -; cdr3_aa: CASSRWALALEKLFF; cdr3_nt: TGTGCCAGCAGCCGATGGGCCCTGGCTTTAGAAAAACTGTTTTTT
clone_size: -; v_call: TRBV4-1; j_call: TRBJ2-3; d_call: TRBD2; cdr3_aa: CASSQNGLAGGDTQYF; cdr3_nt: TGCGCCAGCAGCCAGAACGGACTAGCGGGAGGGGATACGCAGTATTTT